The 21 T cell receptor beta chains below come from one sample, sequenced in a study of T cell changes during pregnancy in multiple sclerosis. Measured with immunoSEQ multiplex PCR; TCRdb has only the in-frame clones, and not every one. The sample holds approximately 100,000 clones, around 92% seen once. The specimen comprised peripheral blood, sampled in the second trimester of pregnancy. These receptor sequences come from a female donor with multiple sclerosis, enrolled in a pregnancy study.

The chain carries TRBV18 and TRBJ1-2; 10 positions match TRBD1. Germline lookup yields CDR1 KGHSH and CDR2 LQKENI. V was clipped by 3 bases and J by 8 bases; unmatched bases: 6. The CDR3 runs 14 residues. CDR3 protein: CASSPGQGTWGYTF. The CDR3 DNA is TGTGCCAGCTCACCGGGACAGGGGACTTGGGGCTACACCTTC.

The rearrangement uses TRBV19 and TRBJ2-7; possible D gene TRBD1, 6 bases. The germline CDR1 and CDR2 sequences are LNHDA and SQIVND (reference sequence). The CDR3 is 12 residues long. V shed 7 bases and J shed 3 bases, with 10 bases lying between them. The CDR3 nucleotides read TGTGCCAGTATCAGCAGGGGCTACGAGCAGTACTTC. As protein: CASISRGYEQYF. Full variable domain (rest looked up from reference TRBV19 and TRBJ2-7): DGGITQSPKYLFRKEGQNVTLSCEQNLNHDAMYWYRQDPGQGLRLIYYSQIVNDFQKGDIAEGYSVSREKKESFPLTVTSAQKNPTAFYLCASISRGYEQYFGPGTRLTVT.

The chain couples TRBV4-1 to TRBJ1-2, with D possibly TRBD1 on 6 matching bases. This CDR3 has 15 residues. Deletions cut 1 base from V and 2 bases from J, with 11 bases between. Per germline, CDR1 MGHRA and CDR2 YSYEKL. The CDR3: CASSQGVTGNYGYTF. For the CDR3, the DNA is TGCGCCAGCAGCCAAGGGGTAACAGGGAACTATGGCTACACCTTC.

The table lists this clone with a count of one. V gene TRBV13 combines with J gene TRBJ1-1; D is ambiguous. The CDR3 is 13 residues long. CDR1 and CDR2 (germline): PRHDT, FYEKMQ (reference sequence). V lost 4 bases and J lost 0, with 6 bases in between. The chain's CDR3 is CASSSPLNTEAFF. The CDR3 region has the DNA TGTGCCAGCAGCTCTCCTCTGAACACTGAAGCTTTCTTT.

V usage is TRBV5-6 and J usage is TRBJ2-3; the D gene is possibly TRBD2 (6 bases). V lost 4 bases and J 7 bases, leaving 19 bases between the germline ends. The germline CDR1 and CDR2 sequences are SGHDT and YYEEEE. CDR3 length equals 15 residues. CDR3 loop: CASSRRGLHSNTQYF. Written as DNA, the CDR3 is TGTGCCAGCAGCCGGAGGGGACTGCACTCAAATACGCAGTATTTT.

The rearrangement links TRBV7-9 to TRBJ2-7, with 7 bases matching TRBD1. Germline CDR1 and CDR2: SEHNR and FQNEAQ (reference sequence). The CDR3 contains 15 residues. The junction had 7 bases not matched to a gene; V was cut back by 1 base and J by 4 bases. The CDR3 loop is CASSLVRGQPYEQYF. Written as DNA, the CDR3 is TGTGCCAGCAGCTTAGTCCGGGGACAGCCATACGAGCAGTACTTC.

This chain links TRBV27 with TRBJ2-5; D not certain. CDR1 is MNHEY and CDR2 is SMNVEV in the germline V gene (reference sequence). The V end was cut by 3 bases, the J end by 2 bases, with 13 bases between. This CDR3 is built from 15 residues. The CDR3 is CASSFRPSIQETQYF. DNA of the CDR3: TGTGCCAGCAGTTTTCGCCCCTCTATACAAGAGACCCAGTACTTC.

In this sample, this clone turned up a few times. The rearrangement uses TRBV2 and TRBJ2-1, with 13 bases fitting TRBD2. V lost 7 bases and J lost 6; bases outside the gene matches: 6. This CDR3 is built from 15 residues. The V gene's germline CDR1 is SNHLY and CDR2 FYNNEI. DNA for the CDR3: TGTGCCAGCAAAGAAGGGACTAGCGGGACCAATGAGCAGTTCTTC. It yields the protein CASKEGTSGTNEQFF.

In this sample, this clone turned up a few times. The V and J genes are TRBV6-4 and TRBJ2-2; D possibly corresponds to TRBD2 (5 bases). The CDR3 runs 15 residues. V shed 5 bases and J shed 1 base, with 11 bases lying between them. Germline V gene sequence: CDR1 MRHNA, CDR2 SNTAGT. The CDR3 region has the DNA TGTGCCAGCAGTCCCACTAGTATGAACACCGGGGAGCTGTTTTTT. It codes for CASSPTSMNTGELFF.

This chain connects TRBV11-2 to TRBJ2-7; 9 nucleotides line up with TRBD2. Germline trimming cut 5 bases from V and 2 bases from J; bases unmatched to any gene: 7. The CDR3 runs to 15 residues. CDR1 SGHAT and CDR2 FQNNGV come from the germline V gene. The CDR3 DNA sequence: TGTGCCAGCAGCCCTCTTAGCGGGAGTGCCTACGAGCAGTACTTC. The encoded protein is CASSPLSGSAYEQYF.

The chain joins TRBV7-8 to TRBJ2-5, with 8 bases that match TRBD2. The CDR3 spans 18 residues. Trimming took 9 bases from V and 7 from J; bases not matched to a gene: 25. Per germline, CDR1 SGHVS and CDR2 FQNEAQ. In DNA, the CDR3 is TGTGCCAGTAGGACGGGACTAGGATCCGCGATAGGAGTGGGGACCCAGTACTTC. This translates into CASRTGLGSAIGVGTQYF.

The chain uses TRBV6-5 and TRBJ1-2; no firm D call. Germline V gives CDR1 MNHEY, CDR2 SVGAGI. Trimming left V 5 bases short and J 2 bases short, with 15 bases between. The CDR3 covers 15 residues. The CDR3 nucleotides are TGTGCCAGCAGTCCTGGTGCCCTGCTAAACTATGGCTACACCTTC. It specifies CASSPGALLNYGYTF.

This clone has just one count. The J gene is TRBJ2-1, the V gene TRBV15, with 11 bases aligning to TRBD2. Germline V gives CDR1 LNHNV, CDR2 YYDKDF (reference sequence). This CDR3 contains 14 residues. V shed 5 bases and J 4 bases; nucleotides not matched to a gene: 1. Here the CDR3 reads CATSGTSGYNEQFF. The CDR3 nucleotides read TGTGCCACCAGCGGGACTAGCGGTTACAATGAGCAGTTCTTC.

This rearrangement joins TRBV6-1 to TRBJ2-1; TRBD2 agrees at 12 bases. Germline V CDR1 and CDR2: MNHNS, SASEGT. With 4 bases clipped from V and 2 bases from J, the junction kept 3 bases outside the gene matches. The length of the CDR3 is 16 residues. This CDR3 reads CASSGWTSGAYNEQFF. In DNA, the CDR3 is TGTGCCAGCAGTGGGTGGACTAGCGGGGCCTACAATGAGCAGTTCTTC.

J is TRBJ2-3 and V is TRBV6-6; 8 positions agree with TRBD1. The CDR3 covers 14 residues. With V trimmed by 6 bases and J by 1 base, 3 bases remained unmatched. The germline V gene has CDR1 MNHNY and CDR2 SVGAGI (reference sequence). This CDR3 reads CASRWDRRTDTQYF. The CDR3 coding sequence is TGTGCCAGCAGGTGGGACAGGCGCACAGATACGCAGTATTTT.

This chain connects TRBV6-5 to TRBJ2-3, with D perhaps matching TRBD2 (6 bases). The CDR3 runs 15 residues. The ends were cut back, 2 bases at V and 0 bases at J, with 9 bases in the middle. CDR1 MNHEY and CDR2 SVGAGI come from the germline V gene. The CDR3 is CASSYGGASTDTQYF. For the CDR3, the DNA is TGTGCCAGCAGTTACGGCGGGGCTAGCACAGATACGCAGTATTTT.

CDR3 in amino acids: CASSFSGGIYEQYF. CDR3 nucleotide sequence: TGTGCCAGCAGCTTTAGCGGGGGTATCTACGAGCAGTACTTC. V usage is TRBV13 and J usage is TRBJ2-7; 9 nucleotides align to TRBD2. CDR1 and CDR2 (germline): PRHDT, FYEKMQ (reference sequence). The CDR3 is made up of 14 amino acids. J was trimmed by 3 bases and V by 3 bases; bases with no gene match: 3.

This sequence joins TRBV13 and TRBJ1-1; D may be TRBD1 (5 bases). Trimming left V 1 base short and J 0 bases short, with 6 bases between. Germline V gene data show CDR1 as PRHDT and CDR2 as FYEKMQ (reference sequence). The CDR3 runs to 14 residues. The chain's CDR3 is CASSLEQVNTEAFF. CDR3 in DNA: TGTGCCAGCAGCTTAGAACAGGTGAACACTGAAGCTTTCTTT.

The rearrangement joins TRBV4-1 to TRBJ2-7, with 8 bases lining up with TRBD2. Germline CDR1 and CDR2: MGHRA and YSYEKL. This CDR3 has 16 amino acids. Trimming at V came to 0 bases and at J to 2 bases, leaving 6 bases not matched to a gene. The CDR3 sequence is CASSQEAQRETYEQYF. The CDR3 nucleotides are TGCGCCAGCAGCCAAGAGGCCCAGCGGGAGACCTACGAGCAGTACTTC.

This chain joins TRBV29-1 and TRBJ2-5, with 9 bases that match TRBD1. With V trimmed by 8 bases and J by 5 bases, 6 bases remained unmatched. The CDR3 length is 12 residues. Germline V gene data show CDR1 as SQVTM and CDR2 as ANQGSEA. CDR3 nucleotide sequence: TGCAGCTACAGGGGGCGCGGGGAGACCCAGTACTTC. Its translation is CSYRGRGETQYF.

The chain is built from TRBV27 and TRBJ2-7; 10 bases agree with TRBD2. J was trimmed by 2 bases and V by 5 bases; bases with no gene match: 6. From germline, CDR1 is MNHEY and CDR2 SMNVEV (reference sequence). This CDR3 contains 15 residues. The CDR3 DNA sequence: TGTGCCAGCAGTCCCCTTAGCGGGAGGACCTACGAGCAGTACTTC. It yields the protein CASSPLSGRTYEQYF.